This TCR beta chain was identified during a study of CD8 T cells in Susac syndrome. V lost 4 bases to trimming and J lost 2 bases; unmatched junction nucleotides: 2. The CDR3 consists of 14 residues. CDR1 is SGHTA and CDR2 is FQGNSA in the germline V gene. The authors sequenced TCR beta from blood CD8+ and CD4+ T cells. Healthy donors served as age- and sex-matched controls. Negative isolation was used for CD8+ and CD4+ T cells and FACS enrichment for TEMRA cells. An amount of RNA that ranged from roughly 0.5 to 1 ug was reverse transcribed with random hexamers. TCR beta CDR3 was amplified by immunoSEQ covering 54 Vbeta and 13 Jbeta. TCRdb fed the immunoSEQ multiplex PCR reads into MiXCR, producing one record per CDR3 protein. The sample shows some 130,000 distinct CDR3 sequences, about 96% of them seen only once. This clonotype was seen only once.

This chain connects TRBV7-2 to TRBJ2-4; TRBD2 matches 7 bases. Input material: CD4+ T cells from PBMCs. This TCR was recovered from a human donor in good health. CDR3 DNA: TGTGCCAGCAGCTCGGGGGGTTCCAAAAACATTCAGTACTTC. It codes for CASSSGGSKNIQYF. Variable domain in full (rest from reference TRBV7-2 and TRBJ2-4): GAGVSQSPSNKVTEKGKDVELRCDPISGHTALYWYRQSLGQGLEFLIYFQGNSAPDKSGLPSDRFSAERTGGSVSTLTIQRTQQEDSAVYLCASSSGGSKNIQYFGAGTRLSVL.